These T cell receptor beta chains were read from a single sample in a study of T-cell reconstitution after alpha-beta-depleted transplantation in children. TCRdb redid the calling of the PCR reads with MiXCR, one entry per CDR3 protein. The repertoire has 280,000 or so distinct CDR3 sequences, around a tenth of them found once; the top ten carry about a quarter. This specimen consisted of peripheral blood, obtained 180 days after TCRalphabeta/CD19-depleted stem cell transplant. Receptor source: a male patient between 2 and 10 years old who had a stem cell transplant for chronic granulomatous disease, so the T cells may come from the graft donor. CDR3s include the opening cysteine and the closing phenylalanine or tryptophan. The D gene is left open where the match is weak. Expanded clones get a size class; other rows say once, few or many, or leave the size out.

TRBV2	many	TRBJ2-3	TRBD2	CASTTGLEIRNTQYF	TGTGCCAGCACGACGGGACTAGAGATCCGTAATACGCAGTATTTT
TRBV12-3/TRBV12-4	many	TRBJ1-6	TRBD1	CASSFGTGMSSYNSPLHF	TGTGCCAGCAGCTTCGGGACAGGGATGAGCTCCTATAATTCACCCCTCCACTTT
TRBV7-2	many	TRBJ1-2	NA	CASSRGYGYTF	TGTGCCAGCAGCCGGGGGTATGGCTACACCTTC
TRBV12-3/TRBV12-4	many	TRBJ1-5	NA	CASSQGDNQPQHF	TGTGCCAGCAGTCAAGGGGACAATCAGCCCCAGCATTTT
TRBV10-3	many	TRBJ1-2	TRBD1	CAISRDGTDYGYTF	TGTGCCATCAGTCGGGATGGGACAGACTATGGCTACACCTTC
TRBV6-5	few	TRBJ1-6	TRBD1	CASSYSSGQGNSPLHF	TGTGCCAGCAGTTACTCGAGCGGACAGGGGAATTCACCCCTCCACTTT
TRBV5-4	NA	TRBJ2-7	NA	CASSLDSREQYF	TGTGCCAGCAGTCTGGATAGCCGCGAGCAGTACTTC
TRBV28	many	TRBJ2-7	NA	CASKYWTASYEQYF	TGTGCCAGCAAGTATTGGACAGCCTCCTACGAGCAGTACTTC
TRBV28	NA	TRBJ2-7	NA	CASSFGPSLTDSTKYF	TGTGCCAGCAGTTTCGGTCCATCCCTTACGGATTCTACGAAGTACTTC
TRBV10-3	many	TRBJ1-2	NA	CAISEQNYGYTF	TGTGCCATCAGTGAACAGAACTATGGCTACACCTTC
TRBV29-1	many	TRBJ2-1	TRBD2	CSVEGLAGGPYNEQFF	TGCAGCGTTGAGGGACTAGCGGGAGGACCCTACAATGAGCAGTTCTTC
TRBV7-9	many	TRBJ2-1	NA	CASSFRQHNEQFF	TGTGCCAGCAGCTTCCGACAGCACAATGAGCAGTTCTTC
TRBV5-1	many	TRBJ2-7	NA	CASSLQVNYEQYF	TGCGCCAGCAGCCTCCAGGTTAACTACGAGCAGTACTTC
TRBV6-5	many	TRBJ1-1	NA	CASSYLQGKKNTEAFF	TGTGCCAGCAGTTACCTCCAGGGCAAAAAGAACACTGAAGCTTTCTTT
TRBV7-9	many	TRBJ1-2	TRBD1	CASSAAPLTGDGYTF	TGTGCCAGCAGCGCGGCCCCCCTGACAGGGGATGGCTACACCTTC
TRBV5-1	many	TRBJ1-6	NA	CASSSDRPNSPLHF	TGCGCCAGCAGCAGTGACAGGCCTAATTCACCCCTCCACTTT
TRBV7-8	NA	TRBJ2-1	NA	CASSLAGQIRYNEQLF	TGTGCCAGCAGCTTAGCCGGACAGATACGTTACAATGAGCAGTTGTTC
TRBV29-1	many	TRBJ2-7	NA	CSAVRTVDYEQYF	TGCAGCGCAGTTAGGACTGTAGACTACGAGCAGTACTTC
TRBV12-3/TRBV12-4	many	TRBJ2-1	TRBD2	CASSRGLAASYNEQFF	TGTGCCAGCAGCCGGGGACTAGCGGCTTCCTACAATGAGCAGTTCTTC
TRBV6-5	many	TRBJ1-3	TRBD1	CASSYSRGPGNTIYF	TGTGCCAGCAGTTACTCCAGGGGGCCCGGAAACACCATATATTTT
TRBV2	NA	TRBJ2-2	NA	CANKRTFISGELFF	TGTGCCAACAAACGGACTTTTATCTCCGGGGAGCTGTTTTTT
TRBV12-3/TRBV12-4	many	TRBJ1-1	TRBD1	CASSIPRTGRRDTEAFF	TGTGCCAGCAGTATCCCTAGGACAGGTCGGCGGGACACTGAAGCTTTCTTT
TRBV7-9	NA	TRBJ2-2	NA	CASSFMVNTGELFF	TGTGCCAGCAGCTTCATGGTGAACACCGGGGAGCTGTTTTTT
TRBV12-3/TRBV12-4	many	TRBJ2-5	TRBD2	CASSLGLVGETQYF	TGTGCCAGCAGTCTCGGACTAGTCGGGGAGACCCAGTACTTC
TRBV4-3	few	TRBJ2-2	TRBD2	CASSQVLAGDTGELFF	TGCGCCAGCAGCCAAGTACTAGCGGGGGACACCGGGGAGCTGTTTTTT
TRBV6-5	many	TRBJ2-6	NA	CASSYLGANVLTF	TGTGCCAGCAGTTACCTTGGGGCCAACGTCCTGACTTTC
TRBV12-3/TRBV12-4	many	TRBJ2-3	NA	CASSPGGGFTDTQYF	TGTGCCAGCAGTCCTGGAGGTGGGTTTACAGATACGCAGTATTTT
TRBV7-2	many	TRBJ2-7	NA	CASSLAGDYNGYEQYF	TGTGCCAGCAGCTTAGCTGGTGACTATAATGGCTACGAGCAGTACTTC
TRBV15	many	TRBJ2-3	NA	CATSRGGTLPQYF	TGTGCCACCAGCAGAGGAGGGACTTTGCCGCAGTATTTT
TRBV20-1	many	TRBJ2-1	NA	CSASGEIYEQFF	TGCAGTGCTAGCGGGGAGATCTATGAGCAGTTCTTC
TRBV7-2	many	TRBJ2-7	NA	CASSLGRALYEQYF	TGTGCCAGCAGCTTAGGCAGGGCCCTCTACGAGCAGTACTTC
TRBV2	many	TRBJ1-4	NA	CASTGGRKLFF	TGTGCCAGCACCGGGGGACGGAAACTGTTTTTT
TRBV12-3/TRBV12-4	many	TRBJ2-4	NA	CASTLNLGAKNIQYF	TGTGCCAGCACCCTTAACTTGGGAGCCAAAAACATTCAGTACTTC
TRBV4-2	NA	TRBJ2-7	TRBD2	CASRDKAGAYEQYF	TGTGCCAGCAGGGATAAGGCGGGAGCCTACGAGCAGTACTTC
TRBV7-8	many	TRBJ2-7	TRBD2	CASTLADTYEQYF	TGTGCCAGCACACTAGCGGATACCTACGAGCAGTACTTC
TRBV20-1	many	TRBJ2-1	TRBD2	CSARPLFPGLESNEQFF	TGCAGTGCTAGACCTTTATTTCCGGGACTAGAAAGCAATGAGCAGTTCTTC
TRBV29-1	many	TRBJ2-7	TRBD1	CSVEKGGTGTYEQYF	TGCAGCGTTGAGAAGGGTGGGACAGGGACCTACGAGCAGTACTTC
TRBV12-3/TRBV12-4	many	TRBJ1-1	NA	CASSPTRLNTEAFF	TGTGCCAGCAGCCCCACCCGTCTGAACACTGAAGCTTTCTTT
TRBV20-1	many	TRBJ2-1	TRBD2	CSASPGGPYNEQFF	TGCAGTGCTAGTCCGGGGGGACCCTACAATGAGCAGTTCTTC
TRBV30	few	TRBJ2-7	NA	CAWSVGTPYLYEQYF	TGTGCCTGGAGTGTCGGGACTCCTTATCTCTACGAGCAGTACTTC
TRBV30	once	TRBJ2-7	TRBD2	CAWCTWTSGASQQYF	TGTGCCTGGTGTACGTGGACTAGCGGGGCCTCTCAGCAGTACTTC
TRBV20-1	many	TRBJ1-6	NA	CSATPGNSYNSPLHF	TGCAGTGCTACCCCAGGCAACTCCTATAATTCACCCCTCCACTTT
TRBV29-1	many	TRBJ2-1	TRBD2	CSVAAGGINEQFF	TGCAGCGTTGCAGCGGGGGGTATCAATGAGCAGTTCTTC
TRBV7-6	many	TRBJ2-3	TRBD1	CASSGQGATDTQYF	TGTGCCAGCAGCGGACAGGGAGCCACAGATACGCAGTATTTT
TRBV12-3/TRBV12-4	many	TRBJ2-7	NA	CASRKSHEQYF	TGTGCCAGCAGAAAGTCCCACGAGCAGTACTTC
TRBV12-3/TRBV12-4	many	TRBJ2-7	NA	CASSLNWGHKQYF	TGTGCCAGCAGTCTAAATTGGGGACACAAGCAGTACTTC
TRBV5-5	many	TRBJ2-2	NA	CASSPDRTGELFF	TGTGCCAGCAGCCCGGACAGAACCGGGGAGCTGTTTTTT
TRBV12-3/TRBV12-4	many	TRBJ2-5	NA	CASSLMAAQETQYF	TGTGCCAGCAGTTTAATGGCAGCCCAAGAGACCCAGTACTTC
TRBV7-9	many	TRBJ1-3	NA	CASSLITVVTGNTIYF	TGTGCCAGCAGCTTAATCACAGTGGTTACTGGAAACACCATATATTTT
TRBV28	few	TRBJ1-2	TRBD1	CASSPYLTGNYGYTF	TGTGCCAGCAGCCCTTATTTGACAGGGAACTATGGCTACACCTTC